One sample yielded the 4 T cell receptor beta chains listed below, sequenced in a study of cytomegalovirus exposure and HLA in healthy donors. Use of 60 Vbeta and 13 Jbeta primers characterized the PCR. Clones were sequenced by immunoSEQ multiplex PCR, and TCRdb holds only the in-frame ones, with some missing. The sample records some 150,000 clones, about four fifths being singletons. The specimen sequenced was PBMCs. Receptors originate from a man in his late teens or twenties in good health and CMV-seronegative.

The gene calls are TRBV7-9 and TRBJ2-5, with D maybe TRBD1 (6 bases). Germline lookup yields CDR1 SEHNR and CDR2 FQNEAQ (reference sequence). The V end was cut by 1 base, the J end by 4 bases, with 13 bases between. The CDR3 runs 15 residues. CDR3 DNA sequence: TGTGCCAGCAGCTTAGGGGCTGGGGGCGCAGAGACCCAGTACTTC. It codes for CASSLGAGGAETQYF.

V gene TRBV29-1 combines with J gene TRBJ2-2, with 7 bases fitting TRBD2. Trimming at V came to 4 bases and at J to 7 bases, leaving 6 bases not matched to a gene. The CDR3 runs 13 residues. Germline CDR1 SQVTM, CDR2 ANQGSEA. Here the CDR3 reads CSVGVAGNGELFF. The CDR3 DNA sequence: TGCAGCGTTGGGGTAGCGGGTAACGGGGAGCTGTTTTTT.

About this clone itself: The germline gene is not matched at one end of the junction; a read error may be the cause. Different DNA sequences within this sample yield the same CDR3. V usage is TRBV4-3 and J usage is TRBJ2-5; 7 nucleotides line up with TRBD1. In germline, CDR1 is LGHNA, CDR2 YSLEER. The CDR3 contains 16 residues. The DNA of the CDR3 is TGCGCCAGTAGCCAAGTGTACAGGGGCGCTCCACGGACCCAGTACTTC. Protein product: CASSQVYRGAPRTQYF.

This sequence joins TRBV5-4 and TRBJ2-1; the match to TRBD1 covers 9 bases. The ends lost 0 bases at V and 2 bases at J; junction bases unmatched: 0. CDR3 length equals 15 residues. From germline, CDR1 is SGHNT and CDR2 YYREEE (reference sequence). The CDR3 coding sequence is TGTGCCAGCAGCTTGGACAGGGGGCCCTACAATGAGCAGTTCTTC. This codes for CASSLDRGPYNEQFF.